A selection of T cell receptor beta chains follows, all from one sample in a study of Graves' ophthalmopathy and Graves' hyperthyroidism. TCRdb re-derived calls from the multiplex PCR reads in MiXCR, one entry per CDR3 protein. The sample holds about 400,000 distinct CDR3 sequences, 20% to 25% seen once. Specimen: peripheral blood. The receptors originated from a woman in her late teens or twenties with stable Graves' hyperthyroidism. Each CDR3 is given with its conserved first and last residue. Each record gives: CDR3 protein, CDR3 DNA, J gene, V gene, D gene, clone size. The D gene is left open where the match is weak. The size entry is marked missing in some rows and otherwise reads once, few, many or a size class.

CAISRTVGDQPQHF,TGTGCCATCAGTAGGACAGTGGGCGATCAGCCCCAGCATTTT,TRBJ1-5,TRBV10-3,-,many
CSAITNTEAFF,TGCAGTGCTATAACGAACACTGAAGCTTTCTTT,TRBJ1-1,TRBV20-1,-,many
CSASAWLAKNIQYF,TGCAGTGCAAGTGCCTGGCTAGCCAAAAACATTCAGTACTTC,TRBJ2-4,TRBV20-1,-,many
CASRRTARNMNTEAFF,TGTGCCAGCAGGAGGACCGCCCGTAACATGAACACTGAAGCTTTCTTT,TRBJ1-1,TRBV12-3/TRBV12-4,-,-
CSARGGGRLQETQYF,TGCAGTGCTAGGGGAGGGGGCCGGCTCCAAGAGACCCAGTACTTC,TRBJ2-5,TRBV20-1,-,many
CASSVGSGNTIYF,TGTGCCAGCAGCGTGGGCTCTGGAAACACCATATATTTT,TRBJ1-3,TRBV9,-,many
CASTRVAGMNTEAFF,TGTGCCAGCACCCGCGTGGCAGGGATGAACACTGAAGCTTTCTTT,TRBJ1-1,TRBV7-2,-,-
CASSFRLPSREQYF,TGTGCCAGCAGTTTTCGCCTTCCTTCTCGCGAGCAGTACTTC,TRBJ2-7,TRBV6-2/TRBV6-3,-,-
CAIRRAGGPGTGELFF,TGTGCCATCAGACGGGCGGGAGGGCCCGGCACCGGGGAGCTGTTTTTT,TRBJ2-2,TRBV10-3,TRBD2,many
CSARAGMNTEAFF,TGCAGTGCTAGGGCAGGGATGAACACTGAAGCTTTCTTT,TRBJ1-1,TRBV20-1,-,many
CSARTTGGGLGTTEAFF,TGCAGTGCTAGAACTACAGGGGGCGGTTTGGGTACCACTGAAGCTTTCTTT,TRBJ1-1,TRBV20-1,TRBD1,many
CASSFDDYGYTF,TGTGCCAGCAGCTTTGATGACTATGGCTACACCTTC,TRBJ1-2,TRBV13,-,-
CASSESLASGMRETQYF,TGTGCCAGCAGTGAAAGCTTGGCTAGCGGGATGCGAGAGACCCAGTACTTC,TRBJ2-5,TRBV2,TRBD2,many
CASSGPFAMSYEQYF,TGTGCCAGCAGCGGGCCCTTCGCTATGTCCTACGAGCAGTACTTC,TRBJ2-7,TRBV3-1,-,-
CASSLVRNLYGYTF,TGTGCCAGCAGTTTGGTCAGGAACCTCTATGGCTACACCTTC,TRBJ1-2,TRBV12-3/TRBV12-4,-,-
CASSPETNQPQHF,TGTGCCAGCTCACCGGAAACCAATCAGCCCCAGCATTTT,TRBJ1-5,TRBV18,-,-
CASSLDPGGNYGYTF,TGCGCCAGCAGCTTGGACCCAGGCGGTAACTATGGCTACACCTTC,TRBJ1-2,TRBV5-1,-,many
CASSLASALAGEQYF,TGTGCCAGCAGCTTAGCGTCGGCACTAGCGGGCGAGCAGTACTTC,TRBJ2-7,TRBV7-2,TRBD2,many